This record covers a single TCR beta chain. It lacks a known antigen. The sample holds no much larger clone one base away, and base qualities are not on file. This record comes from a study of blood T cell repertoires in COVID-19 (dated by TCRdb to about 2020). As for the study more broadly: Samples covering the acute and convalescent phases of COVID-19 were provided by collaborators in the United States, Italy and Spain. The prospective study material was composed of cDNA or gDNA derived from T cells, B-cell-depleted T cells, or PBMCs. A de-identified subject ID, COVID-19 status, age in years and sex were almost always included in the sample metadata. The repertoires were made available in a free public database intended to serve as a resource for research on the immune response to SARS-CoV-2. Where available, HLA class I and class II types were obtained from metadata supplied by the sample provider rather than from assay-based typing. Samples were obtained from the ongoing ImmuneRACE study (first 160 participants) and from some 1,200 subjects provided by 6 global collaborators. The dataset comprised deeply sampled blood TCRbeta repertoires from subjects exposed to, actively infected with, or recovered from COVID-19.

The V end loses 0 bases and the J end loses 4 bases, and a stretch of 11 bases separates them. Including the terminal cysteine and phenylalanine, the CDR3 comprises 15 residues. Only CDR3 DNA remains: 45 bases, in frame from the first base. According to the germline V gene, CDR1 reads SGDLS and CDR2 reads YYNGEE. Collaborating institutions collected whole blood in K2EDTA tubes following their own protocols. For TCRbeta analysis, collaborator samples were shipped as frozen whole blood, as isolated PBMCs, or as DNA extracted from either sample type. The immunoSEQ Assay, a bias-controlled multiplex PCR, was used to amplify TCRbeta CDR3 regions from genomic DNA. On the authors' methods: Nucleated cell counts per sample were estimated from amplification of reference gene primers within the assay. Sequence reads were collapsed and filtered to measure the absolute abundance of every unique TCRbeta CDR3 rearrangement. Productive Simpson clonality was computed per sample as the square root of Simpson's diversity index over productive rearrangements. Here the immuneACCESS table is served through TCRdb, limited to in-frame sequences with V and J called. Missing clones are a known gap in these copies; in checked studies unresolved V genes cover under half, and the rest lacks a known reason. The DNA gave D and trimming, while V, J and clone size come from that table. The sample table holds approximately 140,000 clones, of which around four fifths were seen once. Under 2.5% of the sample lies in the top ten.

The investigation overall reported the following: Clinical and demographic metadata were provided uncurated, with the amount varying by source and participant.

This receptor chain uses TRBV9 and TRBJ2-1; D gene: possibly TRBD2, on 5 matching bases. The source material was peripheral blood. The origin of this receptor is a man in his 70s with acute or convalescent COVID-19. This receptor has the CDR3 CASSVDGVSYNEQFF. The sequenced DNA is TGTGCCAGCAGCGTAGACGGGGTATCGTACAATGAGCAGTTCTTC.